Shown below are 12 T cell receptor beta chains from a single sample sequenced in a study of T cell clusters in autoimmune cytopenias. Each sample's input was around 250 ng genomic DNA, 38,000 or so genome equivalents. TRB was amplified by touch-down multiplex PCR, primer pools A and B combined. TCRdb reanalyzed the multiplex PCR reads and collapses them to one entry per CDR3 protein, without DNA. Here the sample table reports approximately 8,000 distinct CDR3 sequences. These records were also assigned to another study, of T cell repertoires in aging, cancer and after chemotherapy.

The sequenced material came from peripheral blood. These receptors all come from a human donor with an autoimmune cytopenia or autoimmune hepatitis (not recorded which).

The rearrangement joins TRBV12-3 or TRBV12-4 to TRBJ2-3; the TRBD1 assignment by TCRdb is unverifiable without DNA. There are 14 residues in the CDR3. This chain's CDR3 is CASSWGFTGGTQYF.

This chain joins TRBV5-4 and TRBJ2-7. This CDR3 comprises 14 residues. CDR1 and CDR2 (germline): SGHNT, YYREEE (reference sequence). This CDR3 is CASSLDRGSYEQYF. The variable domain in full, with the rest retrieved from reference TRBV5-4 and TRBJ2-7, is ETGVTQSPTHLIKTRGQQVTLRCSSQSGHNTVSWYQQALGQGPQFIFQYYREEENGRGNFPPRFSGLQFPNYSSELNVNALELDDSALYLCASSLDRGSYEQYFGPGTRLTVT.

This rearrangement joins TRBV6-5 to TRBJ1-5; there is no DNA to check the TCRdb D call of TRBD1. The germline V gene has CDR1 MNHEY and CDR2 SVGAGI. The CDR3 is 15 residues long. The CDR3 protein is CASSPQGVPGQPQHF.

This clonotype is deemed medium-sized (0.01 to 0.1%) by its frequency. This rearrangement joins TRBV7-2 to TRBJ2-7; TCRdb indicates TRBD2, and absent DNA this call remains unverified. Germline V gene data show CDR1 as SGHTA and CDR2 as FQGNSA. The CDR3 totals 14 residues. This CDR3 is CASSPSGGPYEQYF.

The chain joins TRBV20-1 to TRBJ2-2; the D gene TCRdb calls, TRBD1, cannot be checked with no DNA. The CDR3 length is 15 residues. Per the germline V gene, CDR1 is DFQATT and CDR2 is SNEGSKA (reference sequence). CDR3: CSARGRVTNTGELFF.

This chain's CDR3 is CASSLTTGNAFAEAFF. V is TRBV12-3 or TRBV12-4 and J is TRBJ1-1; lacking DNA, the TRBD1 call made by TCRdb goes unchecked. The CDR3 sequence is 16 residues long.

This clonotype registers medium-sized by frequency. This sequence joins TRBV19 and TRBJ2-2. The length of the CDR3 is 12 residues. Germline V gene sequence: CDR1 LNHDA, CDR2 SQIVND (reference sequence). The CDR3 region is CASKDWTGELFF.

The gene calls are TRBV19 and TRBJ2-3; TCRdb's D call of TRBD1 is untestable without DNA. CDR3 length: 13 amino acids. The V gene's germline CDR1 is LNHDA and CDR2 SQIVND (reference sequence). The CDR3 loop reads CASSSGPGDTQYF.

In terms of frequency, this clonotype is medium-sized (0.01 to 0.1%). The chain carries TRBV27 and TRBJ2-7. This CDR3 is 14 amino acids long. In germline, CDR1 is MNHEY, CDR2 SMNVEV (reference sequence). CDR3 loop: CASSLVINPYEQYF.

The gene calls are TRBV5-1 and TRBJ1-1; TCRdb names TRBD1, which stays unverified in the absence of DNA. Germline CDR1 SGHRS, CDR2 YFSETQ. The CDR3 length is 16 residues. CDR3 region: CASSLEGGVSNTEAFF. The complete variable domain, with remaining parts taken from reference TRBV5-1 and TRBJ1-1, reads KAGVTQTPRYLIKTRGQQVTLSCSPISGHRSVSWYQQTPGQGLQFLFEYFSETQRNKGNFPGRFSGRQFSNSRSEMNVSTLELGDSALYLCASSLEGGVSNTEAFFGQGTRLTVV.

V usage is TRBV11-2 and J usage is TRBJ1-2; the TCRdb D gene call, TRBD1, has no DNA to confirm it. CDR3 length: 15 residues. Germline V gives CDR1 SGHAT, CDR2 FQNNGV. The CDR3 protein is CASSLDRGGAGGYTF.

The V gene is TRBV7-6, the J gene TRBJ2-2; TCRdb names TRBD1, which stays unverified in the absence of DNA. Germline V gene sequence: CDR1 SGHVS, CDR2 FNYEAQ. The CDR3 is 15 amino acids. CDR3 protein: CASSLGTVNTGELFF.